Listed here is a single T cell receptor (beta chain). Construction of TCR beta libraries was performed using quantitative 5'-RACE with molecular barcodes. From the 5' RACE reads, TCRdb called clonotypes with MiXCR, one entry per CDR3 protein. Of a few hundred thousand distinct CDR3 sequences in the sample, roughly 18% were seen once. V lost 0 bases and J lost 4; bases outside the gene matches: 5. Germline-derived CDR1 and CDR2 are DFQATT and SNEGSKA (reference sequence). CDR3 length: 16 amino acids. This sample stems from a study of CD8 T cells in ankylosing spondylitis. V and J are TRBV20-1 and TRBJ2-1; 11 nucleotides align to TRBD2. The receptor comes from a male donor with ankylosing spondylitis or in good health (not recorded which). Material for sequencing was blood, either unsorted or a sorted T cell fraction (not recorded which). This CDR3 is CSARDQGTSGYNEQFF. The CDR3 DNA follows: TGCAGTGCTAGAGACCAGGGGACTAGCGGATACAATGAGCAGTTCTTC.